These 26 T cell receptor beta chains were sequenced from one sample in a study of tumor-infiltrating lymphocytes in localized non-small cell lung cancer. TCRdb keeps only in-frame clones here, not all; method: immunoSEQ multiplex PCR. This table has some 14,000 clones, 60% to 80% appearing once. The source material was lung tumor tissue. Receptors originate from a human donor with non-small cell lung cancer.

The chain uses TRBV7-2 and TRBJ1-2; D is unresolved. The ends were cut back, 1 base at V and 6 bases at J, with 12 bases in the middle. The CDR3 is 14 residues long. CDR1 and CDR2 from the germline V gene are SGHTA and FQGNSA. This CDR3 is CASSLDTARDGYTF. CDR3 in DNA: TGTGCCAGCAGCTTAGATACGGCCAGAGATGGCTACACCTTC. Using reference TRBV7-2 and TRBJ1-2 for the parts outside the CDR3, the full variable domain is GAGVSQSPSNKVTEKGKDVELRCDPISGHTALYWYRQSLGQGLEFLIYFQGNSAPDKSGLPSDRFSAERTGGSVSTLTIQRTQQEDSAVYLCASSLDTARDGYTFGSGTRLTVV.

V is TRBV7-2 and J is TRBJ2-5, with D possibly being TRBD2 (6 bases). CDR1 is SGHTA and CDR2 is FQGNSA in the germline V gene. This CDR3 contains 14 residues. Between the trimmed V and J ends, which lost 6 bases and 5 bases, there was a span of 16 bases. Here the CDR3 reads CASRTSGPAETQYF. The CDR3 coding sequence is TGTGCCAGCAGGACTAGTGGTCCGGCGGAGACCCAGTACTTC.

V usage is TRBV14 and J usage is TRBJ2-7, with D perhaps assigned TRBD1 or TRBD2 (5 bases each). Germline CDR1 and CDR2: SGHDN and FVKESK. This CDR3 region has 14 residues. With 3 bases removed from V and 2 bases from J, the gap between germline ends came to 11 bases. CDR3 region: CASSQGRGTYEQYF. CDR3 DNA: TGTGCCAGCAGCCAGGGACGGGGAACCTACGAGCAGTACTTC.

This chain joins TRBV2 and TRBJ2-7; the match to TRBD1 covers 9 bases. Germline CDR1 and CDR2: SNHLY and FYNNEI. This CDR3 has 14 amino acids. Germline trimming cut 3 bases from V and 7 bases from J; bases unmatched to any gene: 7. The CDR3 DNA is TGTGCCAGCAGTGAGGGACAGGGTTGGTCGGAGCAGTACTTC. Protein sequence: CASSEGQGWSEQYF.

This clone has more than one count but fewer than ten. CDR3 nucleotide sequence: TGTGCCAGCAGTGACGGATCTAGGTCTGCAGATACGCAGTATTTT. Translating it yields CASSDGSRSADTQYF. The chain is built from TRBV6-4 and TRBJ2-3; D uncertain. V was trimmed by 2 bases and J by 4 bases, leaving 13 bases between them. From germline, CDR1 is MRHNA and CDR2 SNTAGT. There are 15 residues in the CDR3.

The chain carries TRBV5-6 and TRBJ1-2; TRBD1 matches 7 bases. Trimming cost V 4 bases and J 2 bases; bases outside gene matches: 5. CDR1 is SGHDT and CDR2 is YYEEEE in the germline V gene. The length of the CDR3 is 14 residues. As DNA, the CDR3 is TGTGCCAGCAGCATGCCGGGACAGAACTATGGCTACACCTTC. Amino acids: CASSMPGQNYGYTF.

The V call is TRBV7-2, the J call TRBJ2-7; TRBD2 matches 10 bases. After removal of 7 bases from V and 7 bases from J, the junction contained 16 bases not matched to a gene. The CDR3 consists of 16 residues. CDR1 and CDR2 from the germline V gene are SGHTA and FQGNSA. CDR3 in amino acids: CASTRARSGGAEEQYF. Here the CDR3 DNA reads TGTGCCAGCACCAGGGCCAGGAGCGGGGGGGCGGAGGAGCAGTACTTC.

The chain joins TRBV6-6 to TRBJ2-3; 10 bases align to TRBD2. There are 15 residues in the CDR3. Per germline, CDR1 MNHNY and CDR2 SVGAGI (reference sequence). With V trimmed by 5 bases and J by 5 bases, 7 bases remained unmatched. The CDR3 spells CASSTSGRAGDTQYF. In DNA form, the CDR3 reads TGTGCCAGCAGTACCAGCGGGAGGGCCGGAGATACGCAGTATTTT.

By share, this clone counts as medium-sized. The CDR3 DNA reads TGTGCCAGCAGCCCCCCCCCAGGGGATACGCAGTATTTT. Its translation: CASSPPPGDTQYF. The chain joins TRBV7-6 to TRBJ2-3, with a possible D match to TRBD1 (5 bases). Germline V gives CDR1 SGHVS, CDR2 FNYEAQ. V was pared by 5 bases and J by 6 bases, with 12 bases between. This CDR3 is built from 13 residues.

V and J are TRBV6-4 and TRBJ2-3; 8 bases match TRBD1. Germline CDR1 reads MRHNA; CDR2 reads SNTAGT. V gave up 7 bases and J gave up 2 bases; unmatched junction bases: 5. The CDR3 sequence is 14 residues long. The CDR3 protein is CASNPTGDTDTQYF. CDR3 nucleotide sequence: TGTGCCAGCAACCCGACAGGGGACACAGATACGCAGTATTTT.

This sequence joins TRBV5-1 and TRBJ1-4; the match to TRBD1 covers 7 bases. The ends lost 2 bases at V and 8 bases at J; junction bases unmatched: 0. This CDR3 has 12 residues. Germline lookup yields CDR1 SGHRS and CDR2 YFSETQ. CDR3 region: CASSLQGEKLFF. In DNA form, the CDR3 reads TGCGCCAGCAGCTTACAGGGGGAAAAACTGTTTTTT. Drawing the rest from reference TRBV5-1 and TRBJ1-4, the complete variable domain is KAGVTQTPRYLIKTRGQQVTLSCSPISGHRSVSWYQQTPGQGLQFLFEYFSETQRNKGNFPGRFSGRQFSNSRSEMNVSTLELGDSALYLCASSLQGEKLFFGSGTQLSVL.

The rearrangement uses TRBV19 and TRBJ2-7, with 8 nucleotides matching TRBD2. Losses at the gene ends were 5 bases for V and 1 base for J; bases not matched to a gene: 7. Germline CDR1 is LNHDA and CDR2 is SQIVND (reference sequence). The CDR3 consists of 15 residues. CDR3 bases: TGTGCCAGTAGTCCCCTTGCGGGAGGTTCCTACGAGCAGTACTTC. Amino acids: CASSPLAGGSYEQYF.

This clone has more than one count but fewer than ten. CDR3 in amino acids: CATKPSGTAFTTTSGRDTGELFF. The CDR3 bases are TGTGCCACCAAACCCTCCGGGACAGCGTTTACAACGACTAGCGGGAGAGACACCGGGGAGCTGTTTTTT. V usage is TRBV28 and J usage is TRBJ2-2; 12 bases map to TRBD2. Germline CDR1 reads MDHEN; CDR2 reads SYDVKM. The CDR3 is 23 amino acids. The V and J ends lost 10 bases and 3 bases, in that order; junction bases with no gene match: 30.

In DNA, the CDR3 is TGTGCCAGCAGCGCCCAGGGGGCGATTGGAAACACCATATATTTT. This encodes CASSAQGAIGNTIYF. The chain couples TRBV7-2 to TRBJ1-3; 8 bases align to TRBD1. V trimming: 5 bases; J trimming: 3 bases; junction bases outside the gene matches: 6. From germline, CDR1 is SGHTA and CDR2 FQGNSA. The CDR3 covers 15 residues.

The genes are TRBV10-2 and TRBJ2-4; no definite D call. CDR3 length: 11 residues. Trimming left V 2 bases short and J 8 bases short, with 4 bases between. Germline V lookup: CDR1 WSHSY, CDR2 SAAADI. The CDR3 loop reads CASSEGYIQYF. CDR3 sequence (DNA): TGCGCCAGCAGTGAGGGGTACATTCAGTACTTC.

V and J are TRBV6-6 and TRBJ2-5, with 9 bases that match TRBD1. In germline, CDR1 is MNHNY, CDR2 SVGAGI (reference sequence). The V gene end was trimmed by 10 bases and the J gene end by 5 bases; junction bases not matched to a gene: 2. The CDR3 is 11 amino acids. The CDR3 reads CATGQGETQYF. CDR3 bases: TGTGCCACTGGACAGGGGGAGACCCAGTACTTC.

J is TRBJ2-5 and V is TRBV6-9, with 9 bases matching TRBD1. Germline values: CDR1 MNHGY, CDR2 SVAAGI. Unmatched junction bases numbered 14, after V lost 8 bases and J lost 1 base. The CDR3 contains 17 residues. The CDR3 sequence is CASARRKGTGSQETQYF. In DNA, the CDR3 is TGTGCCAGCGCTCGGAGAAAAGGGACAGGGTCCCAAGAGACCCAGTACTTC.

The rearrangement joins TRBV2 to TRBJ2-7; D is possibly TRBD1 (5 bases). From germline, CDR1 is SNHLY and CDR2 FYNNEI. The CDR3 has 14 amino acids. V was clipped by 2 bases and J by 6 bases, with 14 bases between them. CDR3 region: CASSEMQGGAEQYF. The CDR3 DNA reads TGTGCCAGCAGTGAAATGCAGGGTGGGGCCGAGCAGTACTTC.

CDR3: CASSLSAGVGYTF. CDR3 DNA sequence: TGTGCCAGCAGTTTATCAGCGGGGGTTGGCTACACCTTC. V and J are TRBV27 and TRBJ1-2, with D possibly TRBD1 on 5 matching bases. The CDR3 length is 13 residues. Trimming left V 0 bases short and J 7 bases short, with 9 bases between. CDR1 MNHEY and CDR2 SMNVEV come from the germline V gene (reference sequence).

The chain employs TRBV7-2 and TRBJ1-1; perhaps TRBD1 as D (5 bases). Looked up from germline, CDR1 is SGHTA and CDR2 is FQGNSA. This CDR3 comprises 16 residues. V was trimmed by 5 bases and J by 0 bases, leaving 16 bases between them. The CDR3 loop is CASSPYLLGLNTEAFF. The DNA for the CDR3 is TGTGCCAGCAGCCCATATTTGTTGGGGCTGAACACTGAAGCTTTCTTT.

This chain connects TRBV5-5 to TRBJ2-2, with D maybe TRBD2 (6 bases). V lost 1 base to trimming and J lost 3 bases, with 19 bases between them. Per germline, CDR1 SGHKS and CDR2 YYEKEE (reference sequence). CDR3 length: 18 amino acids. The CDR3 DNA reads TGTGCCAGCAGCTTGAGATTTGGAGGGCTAGCCGACACCGGGGAGCTGTTTTTT. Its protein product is CASSLRFGGLADTGELFF.

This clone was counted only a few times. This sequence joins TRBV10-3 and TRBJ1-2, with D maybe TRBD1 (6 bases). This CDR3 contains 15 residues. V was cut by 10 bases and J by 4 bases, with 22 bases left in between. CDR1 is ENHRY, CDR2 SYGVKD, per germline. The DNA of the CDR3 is TGTGCCACCTACACACAGGGCGGTCCCTTCTATGGCTACACCTTC. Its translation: CATYTQGGPFYGYTF.

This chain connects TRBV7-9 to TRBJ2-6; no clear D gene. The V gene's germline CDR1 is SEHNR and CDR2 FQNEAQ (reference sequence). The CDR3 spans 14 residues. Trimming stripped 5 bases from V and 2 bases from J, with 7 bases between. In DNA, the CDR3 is TGTGCCAGCAGCCATAAGGCTGGGGCCAACGTCCTGACTTTC. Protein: CASSHKAGANVLTF.

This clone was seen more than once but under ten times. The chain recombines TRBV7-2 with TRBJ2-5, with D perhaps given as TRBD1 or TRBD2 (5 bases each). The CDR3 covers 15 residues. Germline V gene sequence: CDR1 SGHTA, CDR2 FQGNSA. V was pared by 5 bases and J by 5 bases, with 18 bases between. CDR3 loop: CASSPTGQPAETQYF. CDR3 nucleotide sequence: TGTGCCAGCAGCCCGACGGGGCAACCCGCCGAGACCCAGTACTTC.

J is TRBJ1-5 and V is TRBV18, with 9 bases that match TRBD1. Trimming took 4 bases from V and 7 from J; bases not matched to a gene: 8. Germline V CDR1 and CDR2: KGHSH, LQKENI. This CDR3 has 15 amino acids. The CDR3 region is CASSQDRGKRQPQHF. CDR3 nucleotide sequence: TGTGCCAGCTCACAGGACAGGGGTAAAAGGCAGCCCCAGCATTTT.

CDR3: CASSQVEVGSPLHF. DNA of the CDR3: TGTGCCAGCAGCCAAGTTGAGGTTGGGTCACCCCTCCACTTT. This chain links TRBV14 with TRBJ1-6; D is undetermined. CDR3 size: 14 residues. The germline CDR1 and CDR2 sequences are SGHDN and FVKESK. Trimming removed 1 base from V and 10 bases from J, with 11 bases in between.